The 30 T cell receptor beta chains below were found in one sample sequenced in a study of control samples from healthy donors and cancer patients. Clones were sequenced by immunoSEQ multiplex PCR, and TCRdb holds only the in-frame ones, with some missing. The profile shows roughly 120,000 clones, about 89% of them singletons. The sequenced sample consisted of blood. These receptors all stem from a woman between 50 and 59 years old in good health.

The rearrangement links TRBV6-5 to TRBJ1-5; possible D gene TRBD1, 6 bases. Trimming took off 6 bases at V and 0 bases at J, with 12 bases between the two ends. The CDR3 is 15 amino acids. The germline gives CDR1 MNHEY, CDR2 SVGAGI. CDR3 protein: CASRQQGYSNQPQHF. The DNA for the CDR3 is TGTGCCAGCAGGCAACAGGGTTATAGCAATCAGCCCCAGCATTTT.

This chain links TRBV5-8 with TRBJ1-2; D is unclear. V lost 2 bases to trimming and J lost 0 bases, with 5 bases between them. This CDR3 has 13 amino acids. Germline V gene lookup returns CDR1 SGHTS and CDR2 YDEGEE. CDR3 DNA: TGTGCCAGCAGCTTTTCTGCTAACTATGGCTACACCTTC. It specifies CASSFSANYGYTF.

CDR3 nucleotides: TGTGCCAGCAGCCTCCAAAGGGGGAAAACTGGCGGGAGAGGCGGAGAGACCCAGTACTTC. It encodes CASSLQRGKTGGRGGETQYF. V and J are TRBV16 and TRBJ2-5, with D possibly matching TRBD2 (7 bases). Germline CDR1 is KGHSY and CDR2 is FQNENV. The CDR3 runs to 20 residues. Trimming took off 4 bases at V and 4 bases at J, with 31 bases between the two ends.

The V and J genes are TRBV4-3 and TRBJ2-3; 10 positions match TRBD2. This CDR3 is built from 17 residues. Germline lookup yields CDR1 LGHNA and CDR2 YSLEER. V lost 0 bases and J lost 7; bases outside the gene matches: 10. The CDR3 nucleotides read TGCGCCAGCAGCCAAGATCTGGTTAGCGGGAGGTGGAATACGCAGTATTTT. It codes for CASSQDLVSGRWNTQYF.

The DNA of the CDR3 is TGTGCCAGCAGCTTAGGTAGAGATCAGCCCCAGCATTTT. This gives the protein CASSLGRDQPQHF. The chain links TRBV7-9 to TRBJ1-5; unclear D gene. V gave up 1 base and J gave up 5 bases, with 6 bases separating them. Germline V lookup: CDR1 SEHNR, CDR2 FQNEAQ (reference sequence). The length of the CDR3 is 13 residues.

The CDR3 protein is CASSLDRGGGEYF. CDR3 sequence (DNA): TGTGCCAGCAGCTTAGATCGCGGCGGGGGAGAGTACTTC. The chain recombines TRBV11-2 with TRBJ2-7, with 7 nucleotides matching TRBD2. Germline CDR1 is SGHAT and CDR2 is FQNNGV. This CDR3 region has 13 residues. V shed 0 bases and J 11 bases; nucleotides not matched to a gene: 7.

The J gene is TRBJ2-1, the V gene TRBV7-6; 9 nucleotides line up with TRBD2. V shed 3 bases, J shed 9 bases, and the junction held 9 bases outside the gene matches. The length of the CDR3 is 15 residues. Germline V gene sequence: CDR1 SGHVS, CDR2 FNYEAQ. The CDR3 DNA reads TGTGCCAGCAGCTTGCTTAGCGGGGGTGAGAGTGAGCAGTTCTTC. Residues: CASSLLSGGESEQFF.

This clone has a single count. The J gene is TRBJ1-1, the V gene TRBV2; D gene ambiguous. The V and J ends lost 3 bases and 0 bases respectively, with 5 bases between them. Per the germline V gene, CDR1 is SNHLY and CDR2 is FYNNEI. The CDR3 has 13 residues. The CDR3: CASSDQMNTEAFF. DNA for the CDR3: TGTGCCAGCAGTGACCAGATGAACACTGAAGCTTTCTTT.

This chain connects TRBV7-2 to TRBJ1-2; perhaps TRBD1 as D (5 bases). The CDR3 covers 15 residues. From germline, CDR1 is SGHTA and CDR2 FQGNSA. V was trimmed by 1 base and J by 0 bases, leaving 9 bases between them. CDR3 sequence reads: CASSLGGQANYGYTF. The CDR3, as DNA: TGTGCCAGCAGCTTAGGAGGACAAGCTAACTATGGCTACACCTTC.

J is TRBJ2-7 and V is TRBV7-2; 9 bases agree with TRBD2. Germline V gene sequence: CDR1 SGHTA, CDR2 FQGNSA. J lost 2 bases, V lost 3 bases, and 5 bases had no gene match. CDR3 length: 15 residues. In nucleotides, the CDR3 is TGTGCCAGCAGCTTGGAAGCGGGAGGCCCCTACGAGCAGTACGTC. This translates into CASSLEAGGPYEQYV.

The rearrangement uses TRBV4-1 and TRBJ1-2; the match to TRBD1 covers 8 bases. Looked up from germline, CDR1 is MGHRA and CDR2 is YSYEKL. This CDR3 is 15 amino acids long. V was clipped by 3 bases and J by 4 bases; unmatched bases: 7. As DNA, the CDR3 is TGCGCCAGCAGCCAGATGGACAGGGATGTCTATGGCTACACCTTC. Its protein is CASSQMDRDVYGYTF.

About this clone itself: One junction end does not reproduce the germline sequence, and a read error may be involved. The V gene is TRBV7-3, the J gene TRBJ2-5; 7 bases map to TRBD1. This CDR3 region has 15 residues. CDR1 SGHTA and CDR2 FQGTGA come from the germline V gene. The CDR3 DNA reads TGTGCCAGCAGCTTGACCAGGACAGGCCAAGCGACCCAGTACTTC. It encodes CASSLTRTGQATQYF.

The chain is built from TRBV7-9 and TRBJ1-1; D not certain. Trimming stripped 1 base from V and 3 bases from J, with 6 bases between. This CDR3 is 13 amino acids long. The germline V gene has CDR1 SEHNR and CDR2 FQNEAQ (reference sequence). CDR3 sequence: CASSLVLDTEAFF. The CDR3, as DNA: TGTGCCAGCAGCTTAGTGCTAGACACTGAAGCTTTCTTT. The full variable domain, rest sourced from reference TRBV7-9 and TRBJ1-1, is DTGVSQNPRHKITKRGQNVTFRCDPISEHNRLYWYRQTLGQGPEFLTYFQNEAQLEKSRLLSDRFSAERPKGSFSTLEIQRTEQGDSAMYLCASSLVLDTEAFFGQGTRLTVV.

The chain is built from TRBV20-1 and TRBJ1-1; the D is unclear. Germline CDR1 and CDR2: DFQATT and SNEGSKA (reference sequence). The CDR3 totals 11 residues. The V end lost 3 bases, the J end lost 11 bases, and 13 bases lay between the germline ends. CDR3: CSASPDAGAFF. The CDR3, as DNA: TGCAGTGCTAGTCCCGATGCCGGGGCTTTCTTT.

J is TRBJ1-1 and V is TRBV9; D is ambiguous. Germline-derived CDR1 and CDR2 are SGDLS and YYNGEE. Trimming cost V 0 bases and J 0 bases, with 9 bases left between them. CDR3 length equals 15 residues. CDR3 in amino acids: CASSVGSSLNTEAFF. CDR3 nucleotides: TGTGCCAGCAGCGTAGGGAGCAGCTTGAACACTGAAGCTTTCTTT.

This chain uses TRBV7-9 with TRBJ2-2, with D perhaps given as TRBD1 or TRBD2 (6 bases each). CDR1 and CDR2 (germline): SEHNR, FQNEAQ (reference sequence). V was pared by 2 bases and J by 0 bases, with 10 bases between. The CDR3 is made up of 16 amino acids. This CDR3 is CASSLRGAANTGELFF. The DNA of the CDR3 is TGTGCCAGCAGCTTAAGGGGGGCCGCGAACACCGGGGAGCTGTTTTTT.

The genes are TRBV6-2 or TRBV6-3 and TRBJ1-1, with TRBD1 matching over 9 bases. The V gene's germline CDR1 is MNHEY and CDR2 SVGEGT. The V segment lost 5 bases and the J segment 0 bases; nucleotides outside the gene matches: 4. This CDR3 comprises 15 residues. In nucleotides, the CDR3 is TGTGCCAGCAGTCCGGACAGGGGTTTGAACACTGAAGCTTTCTTT. Amino acid sequence: CASSPDRGLNTEAFF.

The V gene is TRBV30, the J gene TRBJ2-1; D may be TRBD1 or TRBD2 (5 bases each). The CDR3 length is 10 residues. V dropped 5 bases and J dropped 8 bases, with 7 bases sitting between them. CDR1 and CDR2 from the germline V gene are GTSNPN and SVGIG (reference sequence). The DNA for the CDR3 is TGTGCCTGGGGGGACGATGAGCAGTTCTTC. This sequence encodes CAWGDDEQFF.

Points on this clone: Other nucleotide sequences in the sample specify the same CDR3. The chain is built from TRBV10-3 and TRBJ1-5; a weak D match, TRBD1 (5 bases). The length of the CDR3 is 14 residues. The V end was cut by 2 bases, the J end by 4 bases, with 9 bases between. Germline loops: CDR1 ENHRY, CDR2 SYGVKD. CDR3 sequence reads: CAISEGRGNQPQHF. CDR3 DNA: TGTGCCATCAGTGAGGGGCGGGGGAATCAGCCCCAGCATTTT.

With respect to this clone: Other nucleotide sequences from this sample produce the same CDR3. CDR3 sequence (DNA): TGTGCCACCAGTGATCCCCACGGCGGGGGGATCACCGGGGAGCTGTTTTTT. Translation: CATSDPHGGGITGELFF. V gene TRBV24-1 combines with J gene TRBJ2-2; 8 bases align to TRBD2. Germline V CDR1 and CDR2: KGHDR, SFDVKD. Germline trimming cut 3 bases from V and 4 bases from J; bases unmatched to any gene: 9. The CDR3 has 17 residues.

The chain links TRBV21-1 to TRBJ2-2; the D segment call TRBD1 is taken from the table without a DNA check. TRBV21-1 is labeled a pseudogene. The CDR3 has 17 residues. The CDR3 DNA is TGTGCCAGCACTTCATTCATTACAGGGAAGCGTACCGGGGAGCTGTTTTTT. Its translation: CASTSFITGKRTGELFF.

V and J are TRBV7-3 and TRBJ2-1; D is possibly TRBD2 (6 bases). The CDR3 is made up of 15 amino acids. Germline values: CDR1 SGHTA, CDR2 FQGTGA. Deletions cut 2 bases from V and 8 bases from J, with 16 bases between. In DNA, the CDR3 is TGTGCCAGCAGCTTAGCGACGGGAGTGGCCCATGAGCAGTTCTTC. This sequence encodes CASSLATGVAHEQFF.

The CDR3 here is CASSPRQGGSLGEQYF. The CDR3 DNA follows: TGTGCCAGCAGCCCTCGACAGGGGGGATCCCTTGGCGAGCAGTACTTC. This chain links TRBV3-1 (or the pseudogene TRBV3-2) with TRBJ2-7; 9 bases agree with TRBD1. CDR1 and CDR2 from the germline V gene are LGHDT and YNNKEL (reference sequence). V shed 4 bases, J shed 6 bases, and the junction held 13 bases outside the gene matches. The CDR3 extends over 16 amino acids.

J is TRBJ2-3 and V is TRBV6-6; unclear D gene. V was clipped by 5 bases and J by 0 bases, with 9 bases between them. CDR3 size: 14 residues. The germline V gene has CDR1 MNHNY and CDR2 SVGAGI (reference sequence). Here the CDR3 DNA reads TGTGCCAGCAGTCGAAGGCCTAGCACAGATACGCAGTATTTT. It encodes CASSRRPSTDTQYF.

V is TRBV11-2 and J is TRBJ2-3; no clear D. This CDR3 spans 13 amino acids. Between the trimmed V and J ends, which lost 4 bases and 2 bases, there was a span of 7 bases. The germline CDR1 and CDR2 sequences are SGHAT and FQNNGV. The CDR3 loop is CASSWTHTDTQYF. The CDR3, as DNA: TGTGCCAGCAGCTGGACCCACACAGATACGCAGTATTTT.

This chain uses TRBV5-8 with TRBJ1-1; 7 bases map to TRBD1. Germline loops: CDR1 SGHTS, CDR2 YDEGEE. The CDR3 spans 13 residues. V was clipped by 0 bases and J by 5 bases; unmatched bases: 1. The CDR3 spells CASSLDRGTEAFF. DNA of the CDR3: TGTGCCAGCAGCTTGGACAGGGGTACTGAAGCTTTCTTT.

The chain has TRBV18 and TRBJ2-7, with 10 bases aligning to TRBD2. CDR1 is KGHSH and CDR2 is LQKENI in the germline V gene. The CDR3 contains 16 residues. Unmatched junction bases numbered 9, after V lost 1 base and J lost 6 bases. The CDR3 reads CASSPRGSGGPTEQYF. The DNA for the CDR3 is TGTGCCAGCTCACCACGGGGTAGCGGGGGGCCGACCGAGCAGTACTTC.

V and J are TRBV6-5 and TRBJ1-4; D is possibly TRBD1 (5 bases). Trimming pared 3 bases from V and 0 bases from J, leaving 11 bases between. Per germline, CDR1 MNHEY and CDR2 SVGAGI. The CDR3 has 16 amino acids. CDR3 coding DNA: TGTGCCAGCAGTTATTCACCGACAGCAACTAATGAAAAACTGTTTTTT. Translated, it gives CASSYSPTATNEKLFF.

V is TRBV29-1 and J is TRBJ2-5, with D perhaps TRBD1 (6 bases). The CDR3 contains 13 residues. Germline V gene data show CDR1 as SQVTM and CDR2 as ANQGSEA. V lost 4 bases, J lost 5 bases, and 14 bases lay in between. The CDR3 sequence is CSVAWQGWETQYF. Written as DNA, the CDR3 is TGCAGCGTTGCTTGGCAGGGGTGGGAGACCCAGTACTTC. The full variable domain, in which reference TRBV29-1 and TRBJ2-5 provide the parts outside the CDR3, is SAVISQKPSRDICQRGTSLTIQCQVDSQVTMMFWYRQQPGQSLTLIATANQGSEATYESGFVIDKFPISRPNLTFSTLTVSNMSPEDSSIYLCSVAWQGWETQYFGPGTRLLVL.

This clone was counted between two and nine times. The CDR3 DNA reads TGTGCCAGCAGTGAAGCTAGCTTCTACGAGCAGTACTTC. Translating it yields CASSEASFYEQYF. The chain combines TRBV2 with TRBJ2-7; D not resolved. CDR1 and CDR2 (germline): SNHLY, FYNNEI. With 0 bases removed from V and 3 bases from J, the gap between germline ends came to 6 bases. CDR3 length: 13 amino acids.